The T cell receptor (beta chain) under discussion was sequenced for a study of neurological immune-mediated disorders. General study findings and limits: HTLV-1-associated myelopathy showed the most TCR clonal expansion; multiple sclerosis the least, below healthy controls. Expanded clones shared no identical CDR3 amino acid sequences across subjects, which suggested private TCR-beta repertoires in all groups.

5'RACE with 10-nucleotide random UMIs produced the cDNA. MiXCR was run by TCRdb on the 5' RACE reads, yielding one entry per CDR3 protein. The profile covers under 20,000 distinct CDR3 sequences, with roughly 14% appearing a single time and about 13% taken by the ten largest. A word on this clonotype: Its antigen remains unidentified.

There are 13 residues in the CDR3. Germline CDR1 is MDHEN and CDR2 is SYDVKM. The V gene lost 6 bases and the J gene lost 6 bases, with 13 bases spanning the gap. This receptor was taken from a man aged 60 to 75 with HTLV-1-associated myelopathy (HAM/TSP). The sequenced sample was PBMCs. V usage is TRBV28 and J usage is TRBJ2-3, with D possibly matching TRBD1 (6 bases). The CDR3 spells CASRDSFLDTQYF. In nucleotides, the CDR3 is TGTGCCAGCAGGGACAGTTTTCTGGATACGCAGTATTTT.